The source of this T cell receptor (beta chain) is a study of neurological immune-mediated disorders. As to time point: longitudinal time-point 2. This clonotype showed up many times. Its antigen remains unknown. Broader study findings: No CDR3 amino acid sequences recurred among expanded clones across subjects, suggesting private repertoires in all groups. The highest TCR clonal expansion occurred in HTLV-1-associated myelopathy; multiple sclerosis fell below healthy controls.

Each TCR transcript was tagged with a 10-nucleotide random UMI during 5'RACE. In each sequencing run, over 160 million TCR-beta sequences were generated from 15-18 subjects. TCRdb passed the 5' RACE reads through MiXCR, listing each CDR3 protein once. The sample has under 50,000 distinct CDR3 sequences; roughly 14% are singletons. The length of the CDR3 is 12 residues. V was shortened by 3 bases and J by 7 bases, with 7 bases between the two germline ends. The germline V gene encodes CDR1 MGHDK and CDR2 SYGVNS. Material for sequencing was PBMCs. The clonotype was recovered from a male donor with HTLV-1-associated myelopathy (HAM/TSP). The rearrangement joins TRBV25-1 to TRBJ1-5; no definite D call. As DNA, the CDR3 is TGTGCCAGCAGTGAGGTAGGGCAGCCCCAGCATTTT. It yields the protein CASSEVGQPQHF. Using reference TRBV25-1 and TRBJ1-5 for the parts outside the CDR3, the full variable domain is EADIYQTPRYLVIGTGKKITLECSQTMGHDKMYWYQQDPGMELHLIHYSYGVNSTEKGDLSSESTVSRIRTEHFPLTLESARPSHTSQYLCASSEVGQPQHFGDGTRLSIL.